This T cell receptor beta chain was profiled in a study of blood T cell repertoires in COVID-19. For the study at large: COVID-19 samples collected from the United States, Italy and Spain covered acute and convalescent phases. PBMCs, B-cell-depleted T cells, or T cells provided the cDNA or gDNA that made up the material.

Authors' processing steps: Counts of nucleated cells, estimated from reference gene primer amplification, were obtained. TCRdb's copy holds only in-frame clones and misses some; the assay was immunoSEQ multiplex PCR. That table is the source of V, J and clone size, and D and trimming were worked out from the DNA. The data show 140,000 to 150,000 clones, around 90% seen once. This TCR was sampled from a man between 70 and 80 years old with acute or convalescent COVID-19. The sequenced sample was peripheral blood.

Here the CDR3 DNA reads TGCGCCAGCAGCTTGGGTCCTTCCAGGGTTAATTCACCCCTCCACTTT. Amino acids: CASSLGPSRVNSPLHF. The chain employs TRBV5-1 and TRBJ1-6; D perhaps matches TRBD1 (5 bases). The CDR3 extends over 16 amino acids. Germline loops: CDR1 SGHRS, CDR2 YFSETQ. Trimming cost V 0 bases and J 6 bases, with 13 bases left between them.